The rows below give T cell receptor beta chains drawn from one sample of a study of blood T cell repertoires in COVID-19. The protocol was immunoSEQ multiplex PCR, while the TCRdb copy is restricted to in-frame clones and leaves out a portion. The sample records about 65,000 clones, approximately 77% being singletons. The sequenced sample was peripheral blood. The receptors were gathered from a human donor in a cohort sampled during active COVID-19. Both conserved end residues are trimmed from each CDR3.

TRBJ1-6 | TRBV5-1 | ASNTGSSYSPLH
TRBJ1-1 | TRBV5-4 | ASSLTGTNEAF
TRBJ2-3 | TRBV5-1 | ASSPKWTSGADTQY
TRBJ2-3 | TRBV4-3 | ASSPTGLNGITQY
TRBJ2-7 | TRBV27 | ASSRSPGQPYEQY
TRBJ2-1 | TRBV19 | ASSIGWNEQF
TRBJ2-7 | TRBV18 | ASSPAGQNYEQY
TRBJ2-7 | TRBV28 | ASRREESAYEQY
TRBJ2-1 | TRBV28 | ASSLPVGEQF
TRBJ1-1 | TRBV7-6 | ASSLITTGVVEAF
TRBJ2-1 | TRBV19 | ASFGGIKVF
TRBJ1-1 | TRBV12-3/TRBV12-4 | ASNLWGAEAF
TRBJ2-5 | TRBV13 | ASSLDQGLGETQY
TRBJ2-5 | TRBV5-1 | ASSPRTSGSQETQY
TRBJ2-7 | TRBV7-6 | ASSPIQGYEQY